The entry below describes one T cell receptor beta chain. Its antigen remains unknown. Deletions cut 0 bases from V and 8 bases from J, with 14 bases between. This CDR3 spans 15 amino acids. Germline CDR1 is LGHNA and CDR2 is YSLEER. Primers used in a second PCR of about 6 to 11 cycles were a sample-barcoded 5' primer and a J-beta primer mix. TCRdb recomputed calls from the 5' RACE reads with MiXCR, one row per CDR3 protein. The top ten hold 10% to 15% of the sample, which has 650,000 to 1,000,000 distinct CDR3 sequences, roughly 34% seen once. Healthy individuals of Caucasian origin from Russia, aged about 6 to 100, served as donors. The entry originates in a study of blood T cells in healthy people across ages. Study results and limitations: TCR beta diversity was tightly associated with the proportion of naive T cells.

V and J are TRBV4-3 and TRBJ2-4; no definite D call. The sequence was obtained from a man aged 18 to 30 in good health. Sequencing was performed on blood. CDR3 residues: CASSQDRRGEDIQYF. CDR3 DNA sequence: TGCGCCAGCAGCCAAGATCGAAGAGGAGAGGACATTCAGTACTTC.